The 4 T cell receptor beta chains given below trace back to one sample, sequenced in a study of Ad26.COV2.S vaccination and SARS-CoV-2 variants. Stated treatment: approximately 18 received Ad26.COV2.S at low or high dose, single or two shots; about 5 received placebo; per-sample allocation not given. Material that was analyzed had been drawn on day 63 after the first vaccine or placebo injection. This table comes from immunoSEQ multiplex PCR, and its TCRdb copy is limited to in-frame clones, with some not included. The sample lists 240,000 or so clones, 70% to 90% occurring once. Sequencing used peripheral blood, obtained in a trial of Ad26.COV2.S vaccine versus placebo. The receptors stem from a person between 18 and 59 years old who received the Ad26.COV2.S COVID-19 vaccine or a placebo.

The V and J genes are TRBV30 and TRBJ2-3; 8 bases agree with TRBD1. The CDR3 is made up of 14 amino acids. Losses at the gene ends were 5 bases for V and 3 bases for J; bases not matched to a gene: 7. Germline values: CDR1 GTSNPN, CDR2 SVGIG (reference sequence). The CDR3 nucleotides read TGTGCCTGGGTTAGGACAGGGCCAACAGATACGCAGTATTTT. It codes for CAWVRTGPTDTQYF. Looking up the rest from reference TRBV30 and TRBJ2-3 gives the full variable domain: SQTIHQWPATLVQPVGSPLSLECTVEGTSNPNLYWYRQAAGRGLQLLFYSVGIGQISSEVPQNLSASRPQDRQFILSSKKLLLSDSGFYLCAWVRTGPTDTQYFGPGTRLTVL.

The chain combines TRBV3-1 (or the pseudogene TRBV3-2) with TRBJ1-2; possibly TRBD1 for D (5 bases). Germline lookup yields CDR1 LGHDT and CDR2 YNNKEL (reference sequence). The CDR3 has 14 residues. V shed 1 base and J shed 2 bases, with 8 bases lying between them. The CDR3 coding sequence is TGTGCCAGCAGCCAAGGGGCAGGGAACTATGGCTACACCTTC. Translating gives CASSQGAGNYGYTF.

The CDR3 coding sequence is TGTGCCACCAGCAGAGATTGGGACAGGGTATATACTGAAGCTTTCTTT. Protein: CATSRDWDRVYTEAFF. The chain recombines TRBV15 with TRBJ1-1; 9 bases line up with TRBD1. CDR1 and CDR2 from the germline V gene are LNHNV and YYDKDF (reference sequence). This CDR3 contains 16 residues. J gave up 5 bases and V 0 bases, and 7 bases lay outside the gene matches.

J is TRBJ1-5 and V is TRBV19; D unclear. Germline loops: CDR1 LNHDA, CDR2 SQIVND (reference sequence). Trimming left V 10 bases short and J 0 bases short, with 13 bases between. The CDR3 extends over 14 amino acids. Here the CDR3 reads CATARPYSNQPQHF. The DNA of the CDR3 is TGTGCCACCGCGAGACCCTATAGCAATCAGCCCCAGCATTTT.